This T cell receptor beta chain was sequenced in a study of T cells in Graves' hyperthyroidism and ophthalmopathy. Template material for amplifying TCR beta CDR3 regions consisted of RNA transcripts. First-round RT-PCR targeting the TCR CDR3 was performed with the HTBI primer set. TCRdb re-called the multiplex PCR reads through MiXCR, storing one row per CDR3 protein. Found here are approximately 590,000 distinct CDR3 sequences, approximately 15% of them singletons; the top ten hold less than 9.5%. This clonotype was seen a handful of times. The length of the CDR3 is 13 residues. Trimming pared 10 bases from V and 1 base from J, leaving 13 bases between. CDR1 SGHVS and CDR2 FNYEAQ come from the germline V gene.

The sequence was obtained from a woman between 25 and 40 years old with Graves' hyperthyroidism. Sequencing used blood. J is TRBJ1-1 and V is TRBV7-6, with unresolved D. The CDR3 DNA sequence: TGTGCCACCTCTCGGAAGGCGAACACTGAAGCTTTCTTT. This translates into CATSRKANTEAFF.